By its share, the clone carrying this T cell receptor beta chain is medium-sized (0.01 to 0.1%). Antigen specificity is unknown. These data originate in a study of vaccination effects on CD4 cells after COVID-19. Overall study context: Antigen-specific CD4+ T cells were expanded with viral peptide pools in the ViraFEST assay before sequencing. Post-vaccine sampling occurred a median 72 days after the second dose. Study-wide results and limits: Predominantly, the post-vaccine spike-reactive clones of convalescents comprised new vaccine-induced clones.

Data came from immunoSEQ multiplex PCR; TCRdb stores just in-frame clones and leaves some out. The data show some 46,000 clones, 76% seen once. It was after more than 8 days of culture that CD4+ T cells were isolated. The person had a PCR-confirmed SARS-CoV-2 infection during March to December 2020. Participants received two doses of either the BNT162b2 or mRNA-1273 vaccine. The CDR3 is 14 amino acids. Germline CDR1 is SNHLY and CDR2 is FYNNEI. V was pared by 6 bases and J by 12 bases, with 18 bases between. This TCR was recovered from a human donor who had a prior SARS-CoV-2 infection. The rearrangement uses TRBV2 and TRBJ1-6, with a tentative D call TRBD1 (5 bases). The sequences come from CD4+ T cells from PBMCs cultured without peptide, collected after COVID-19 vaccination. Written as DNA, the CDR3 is TGTGCCAGCAGAGATACAGGAGGACTGCAACCCCTCCACTTT. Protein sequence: CASRDTGGLQPLHF. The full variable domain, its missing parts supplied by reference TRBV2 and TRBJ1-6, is EPEVTQTPSHQVTQMGQEVILRCVPISNHLYFYWYRQILGQKVEFLVSFYNNEISEKSEIFDDQFSVERPDGSNFTLKIRSTKLEDSAMYFCASRDTGGLQPLHFGNGTRLTVT.